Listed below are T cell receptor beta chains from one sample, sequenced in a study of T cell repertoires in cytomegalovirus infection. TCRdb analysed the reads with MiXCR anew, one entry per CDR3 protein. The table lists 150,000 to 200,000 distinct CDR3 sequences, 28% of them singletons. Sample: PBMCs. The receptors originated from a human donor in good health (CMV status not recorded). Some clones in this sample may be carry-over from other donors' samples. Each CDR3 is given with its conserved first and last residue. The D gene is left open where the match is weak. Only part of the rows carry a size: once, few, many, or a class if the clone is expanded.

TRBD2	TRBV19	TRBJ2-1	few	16	CATTWASGDSYNEQFF	TGTGCCACCACATGGGCTAGCGGGGACTCCTACAATGAGCAGTTCTTC
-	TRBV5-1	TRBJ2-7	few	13	CASSLNQGYEQYF	TGCGCCAGCAGCCTCAACCAGGGGTACGAGCAGTACTTC
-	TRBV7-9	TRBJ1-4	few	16	CASSRYTNPTNEKLFF	TGTGCCAGCAGCCGTTACACAAACCCTACTAATGAAAAACTGTTTTTT
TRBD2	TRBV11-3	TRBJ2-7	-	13	CASSLTSEYEQYF	TGTGCCAGCAGCTTGACTAGCGAGTACGAGCAGTACTTC
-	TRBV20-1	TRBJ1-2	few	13	CSARDWGNYGYTF	TGCAGTGCTAGAGATTGGGGGAACTATGGCTACACCTTC
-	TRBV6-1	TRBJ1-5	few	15	CASTLQGGGIQPQHF	TGTGCCAGCACCTTACAGGGAGGGGGAATTCAGCCCCAGCATTTT
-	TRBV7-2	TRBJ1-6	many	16	CASSSLISSYNSPLHF	TGTGCCAGCAGCTCGCTGATTAGCTCCTATAATTCACCCCTCCACTTT
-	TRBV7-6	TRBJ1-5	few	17	CASSLGTAEYSNQPQHF	TGTGCCAGCAGCCTCGGGACGGCCGAATATAGCAATCAGCCCCAGCATTTT
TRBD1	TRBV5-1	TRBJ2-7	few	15	CASSPEPGGSYEQYF	TGCGCCAGCAGCCCCGAGCCAGGGGGCTCCTACGAGCAGTACTTC
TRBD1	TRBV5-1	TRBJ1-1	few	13	CASSQGQGATAFF	TGCGCCAGCAGCCAGGGACAGGGGGCTACAGCTTTCTTT
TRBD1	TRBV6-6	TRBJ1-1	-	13	CASSYLGQTEAFF	TGTGCCAGCAGTTACCTGGGACAGACCGAAGCTTTCTTT
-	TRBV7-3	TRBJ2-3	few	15	CASSLRGGPVDTQYF	TGTGCCAGCAGCTTAAGGGGGGGGCCAGTAGATACGCAGTATTTT
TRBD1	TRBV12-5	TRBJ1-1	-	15	CASGPRTGAITEAFF	TGTGCTAGTGGTCCCCGGACAGGGGCGATCACTGAAGCTTTCTTT
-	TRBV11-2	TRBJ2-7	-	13	CASSLIENYEQYF	TGTGCCAGCAGCTTAATAGAGAACTACGAGCAGTACTTC
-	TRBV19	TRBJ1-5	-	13	CASKRRGRQPQHF	TGTGCCAGTAAACGCAGGGGAAGGCAGCCCCAGCATTTT
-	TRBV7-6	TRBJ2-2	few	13	CASRQDNTGELFF	TGTGCTAGCAGACAGGATAACACCGGGGAGCTGTTTTTT
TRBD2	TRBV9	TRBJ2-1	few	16	CASRGPLAASYNEQFF	TGTGCCAGCAGGGGACCTCTAGCGGCTTCCTACAATGAGCAGTTCTTC
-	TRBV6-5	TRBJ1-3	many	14	CASLASGTGNTIYF	TGTGCCAGTCTCGCCTCTGGGACTGGAAACACCATATATTTT
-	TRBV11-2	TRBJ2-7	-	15	CASSFTGSLFYEQYF	TGTGCCAGCAGCTTCACCGGGAGCCTTTTTTACGAGCAGTACTTC
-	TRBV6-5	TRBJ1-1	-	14	CASSYWGDPTEAFF	TGTGCCAGCAGTTACTGGGGGGATCCCACTGAAGCTTTCTTT
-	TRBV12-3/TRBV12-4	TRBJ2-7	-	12	CASSQLRLEQYF	TGTGCCAGCAGTCAACTACGGCTCGAGCAGTACTTC
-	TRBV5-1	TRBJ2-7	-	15	CASSLDGVGSYEQYF	TGCGCCAGCAGCTTGGACGGGGTCGGCTCCTACGAGCAGTACTTC
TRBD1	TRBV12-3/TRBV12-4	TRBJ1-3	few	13	CADDRAAGNTIYF	TGTGCCGACGACAGGGCAGCTGGAAACACCATATATTTT
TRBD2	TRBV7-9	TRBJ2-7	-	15	CASSLERGGSYEQYF	TGTGCCAGCAGCTTAGAGAGGGGAGGGTCGTACGAGCAGTACTTC
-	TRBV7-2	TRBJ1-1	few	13	CASQREFGTEAFF	TGTGCCAGCCAAAGGGAGTTTGGCACTGAAGCTTTCTTT
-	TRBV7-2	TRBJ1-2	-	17	CASSLMGRADKNYGYTF	TGTGCCAGCAGCTTGATGGGCAGGGCTGATAAAAACTATGGCTACACCTTC
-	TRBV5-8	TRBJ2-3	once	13	CASRRTGTDTQYF	TGTGCCAGCAGGCGGACGGGCACAGATACGCAGTATTTT
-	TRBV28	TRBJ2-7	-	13	CASSLLSRDEQYF	TGTGCCAGCAGTTTATTGAGCAGGGACGAGCAGTACTTC
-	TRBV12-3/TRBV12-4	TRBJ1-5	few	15	CASRVGRVGNQPQHF	TGTGCCAGCAGAGTCGGCCGAGTAGGCAATCAGCCCCAGCATTTT
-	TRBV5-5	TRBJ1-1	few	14	CASSLAPGGTEAFF	TGTGCCAGCAGCCTGGCCCCCGGTGGGACTGAAGCTTTCTTT
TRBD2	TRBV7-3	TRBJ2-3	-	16	CASSLFSSGAQDTQYF	TGTGCCAGCAGCTTATTCTCAAGCGGGGCCCAAGATACGCAGTATTTT
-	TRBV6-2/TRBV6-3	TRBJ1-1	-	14	CASTTVEGPLKAFF	TGTGCCAGCACCACCGTGGAGGGGCCACTTAAAGCTTTCTTT
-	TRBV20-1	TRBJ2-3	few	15	CSARVRRGGTDTQYF	TGCAGTGCTAGAGTACGGCGGGGAGGCACAGATACGCAGTATTTT
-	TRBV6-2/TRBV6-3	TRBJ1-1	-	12	CASSYERLEAFF	TGTGCCAGCAGTTACGAGCGCCTTGAAGCTTTCTTT
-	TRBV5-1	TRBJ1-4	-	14	CATRGGLTNEKLFF	TGCGCCACCCGGGGGGGGCTGACTAATGAAAAACTGTTTTTT
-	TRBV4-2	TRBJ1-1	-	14	CASSQVGDGTEAFF	TGTGCCAGCAGCCAAGTGGGGGATGGGACTGAAGCTTTCTTT
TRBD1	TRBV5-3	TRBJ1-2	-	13	CASSFQGARGYTF	TGTGCCAGCAGCTTTCAGGGGGCAAGAGGCTACACCTTC
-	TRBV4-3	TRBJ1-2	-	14	CASSQALGLRGYTF	TGCGCCAGCAGCCAGGCCTTAGGGTTGCGAGGCTACACCTTC